Following are 17 T cell receptor beta chains from one sample sequenced in a study of PD-1 blockade in classical Hodgkin lymphoma. Here immunoSEQ multiplex PCR was the method, and the copy in TCRdb shows in-frame clones only, minus some. The sample includes 4,000 or so clones, approximately 66% of them seen just once. Time point given: cycle 4 day 1 (C4D1), after more than 5 weeks of nivolumab. No patient escaped relapse after autologous stem cell transplantation, and brentuximab vedotin exposure varied. Applied to thawed PBMCs, magnetic negative selection was the method used to isolate CD8+ T cells. Sequencing was performed on CD8+ T cells from blood, taken before the fourth cycle of nivolumab. These receptors all stem from a human donor with classical Hodgkin lymphoma.

V gene TRBV2 combines with J gene TRBJ1-3, with 8 nucleotides matching TRBD1. The end of the DNA aligns better with TRBJ2-2, so the J call may be wrong. CDR1 SNHLY and CDR2 FYNNEI come from the germline V gene. The CDR3 is made up of 15 amino acids. CDR3 sequence: CASSRTGSETGELFF. The CDR3 coding sequence is TGTGCCAGCAGTCGGACAGGGTCCGAGACCGGGGAGCTGTTTTTT.

This chain links TRBV7-9 with TRBJ1-1, with D maybe TRBD1 (6 bases). Germline V CDR1 and CDR2: SEHNR, FQNEAQ (reference sequence). V was cut by 4 bases and J by 7 bases, with 13 bases left in between. The CDR3 totals 13 residues. The CDR3 reads CASSSSHRVEAFF. DNA of the CDR3: TGTGCCAGCAGCTCCTCCCACAGGGTTGAAGCTTTCTTT.

The V and J genes are TRBV13 and TRBJ1-5; 10 positions match TRBD1. The CDR3 is 14 residues long. J lost 7 bases, V lost 3 bases, and 3 bases had no gene match. Germline loops: CDR1 PRHDT, CDR2 FYEKMQ (reference sequence). In nucleotides, the CDR3 is TGTGCCAGCAGCTTCGGACAGGGGGGACAGCCCCAGCATTTT. It yields the protein CASSFGQGGQPQHF.

This clone was detected only once. The chain uses TRBV9 and TRBJ1-2, with D possibly matching TRBD1 (6 bases). The CDR3 loop spans 15 amino acids. V lost 1 base and J 6 bases, leaving 16 bases between the germline ends. From germline, CDR1 is SGDLS and CDR2 YYNGEE. The CDR3 nucleotides are TGTGCCAGCAGCGTATATACTACAGGGTACAATGGCTACACCTTC. Translation: CASSVYTTGYNGYTF.

V and J are TRBV7-6 and TRBJ1-4; 9 bases align to TRBD1. Unmatched junction bases numbered 10, after V lost 6 bases and J lost 5 bases. CDR1 is SGHVS, CDR2 FNYEAQ, per germline. The CDR3 is 16 residues long. CDR3 nucleotide sequence: TGTGCCAGCAGTCCCGGACAGGGGACAATAAATGAAAAACTGTTTTTT. Protein: CASSPGQGTINEKLFF.

V is TRBV6-1 and J is TRBJ1-5; D gene ambiguous. CDR1 MNHNS and CDR2 SASEGT come from the germline V gene. This CDR3 spans 18 amino acids. Trimming cost V 0 bases and J 0 bases, with 15 bases left between them. CDR3 DNA: TGTGCCAGCAGTGAAGCGCTTCCGTGGGAATATAGCAATCAGCCCCAGCATTTT. The encoded protein is CASSEALPWEYSNQPQHF.

By share of the sample, this clone is large. V usage is TRBV5-4 and J usage is TRBJ2-5; no definite D call. V was shortened by 1 base and J by 2 bases, with 18 bases between the two germline ends. The CDR3 is 17 amino acids. Germline V gene data show CDR1 as SGHNT and CDR2 as YYREEE (reference sequence). CDR3 sequence: CASSLLGPRVGQETQYF. CDR3 nucleotides: TGTGCCAGCAGCTTGTTGGGCCCCCGAGTAGGGCAAGAGACCCAGTACTTC. Using reference TRBV5-4 and TRBJ2-5 for the parts outside the CDR3, the full variable domain is ETGVTQSPTHLIKTRGQQVTLRCSSQSGHNTVSWYQQALGQGPQFIFQYYREEENGRGNFPPRFSGLQFPNYSSELNVNALELDDSALYLCASSLLGPRVGQETQYFGPGTRLLVL.

This clone is categorized as medium-sized. The gene calls are TRBV6-6 and TRBJ2-1; D is uncertain. The V and J ends lost 7 bases and 5 bases respectively, with 9 bases between them. The CDR3 runs 12 residues. The germline V gene has CDR1 MNHNY and CDR2 SVGAGI (reference sequence). CDR3 residues: CASITGNNEQFF. In DNA form, the CDR3 reads TGTGCCAGCATCACCGGCAACAATGAGCAGTTCTTC.

The chain combines TRBV7-9 with TRBJ1-5, with D unclear. Germline V gene sequence: CDR1 SEHNR, CDR2 FQNEAQ (reference sequence). Trimming cost V 0 bases and J 2 bases, with 2 bases left between them. The length of the CDR3 is 13 residues. This CDR3 is CASSLARNQPQHF. Written as DNA, the CDR3 is TGTGCCAGCAGCTTAGCCCGCAATCAGCCCCAGCATTTT.

The chain has TRBV21-1 and TRBJ1-1. TRBV21-1 is annotated as a pseudogene. This CDR3 has 17 residues. The CDR3, as DNA: TGTGCCAGCAGCACGGACGTCAAAAAAGGGATGAACACTGAAGCTTTCTTT. Translated: CASSTDVKKGMNTEAFF.

The rearrangement uses TRBV7-9 and TRBJ2-7; maybe TRBD1 (5 bases). CDR3 length equals 12 residues. Germline CDR1 is SEHNR and CDR2 is FQNEAQ (reference sequence). With 5 bases removed from V and 3 bases from J, the gap between germline ends came to 8 bases. CDR3 nucleotides: TGTGCCAGCAGCGATAGGGGCTACGAGCAGTACTTC. It codes for CASSDRGYEQYF.

V usage is TRBV6-6 and J usage is TRBJ2-1, with unresolved D. With 2 bases removed from V and 7 bases from J, the gap between germline ends came to 6 bases. The length of the CDR3 is 12 residues. From germline, CDR1 is MNHNY and CDR2 SVGAGI (reference sequence). CDR3 sequence (DNA): TGTGCCAGCAGTTACCTCGGGAATGAGCAGTTCTTC. Translation gives CASSYLGNEQFF.

This rearrangement joins TRBV14 to TRBJ2-2; D gene unclear. This CDR3 has 15 amino acids. V was trimmed by 1 base and J by 0 bases, leaving 6 bases between them. Germline V gene lookup returns CDR1 SGHDN and CDR2 FVKESK. The CDR3 nucleotides read TGTGCCAGCAGCCAAGGCCCAGCGAACACCGGGGAGCTGTTTTTT. It codes for CASSQGPANTGELFF.

The chain couples TRBV6-6 to TRBJ1-1, with unresolved D. Germline CDR1 and CDR2: MNHNY and SVGAGI (reference sequence). This CDR3 has 16 residues. Deletions cut 5 bases from V and 1 base from J, with 17 bases between. The CDR3 region is CASSVGWEIRNTEAFF. CDR3 nucleotide sequence: TGTGCCAGCAGTGTTGGGTGGGAAATCAGGAACACTGAAGCTTTCTTT.

The chain recombines TRBV30 with TRBJ1-2; D is possibly TRBD1 (5 bases). V lost 2 bases and J lost 4, with 14 bases in between. Looked up from germline, CDR1 is GTSNPN and CDR2 is SVGIG (reference sequence). The CDR3 sequence is 14 residues long. CDR3 residues: CAWSYQGRPYGYTF. The CDR3 DNA reads TGTGCCTGGAGTTACCAGGGAAGACCCTATGGCTACACCTTC.

This sequence joins TRBV4-1 and TRBJ1-1; perhaps TRBD1 as D (5 bases). V lost 0 bases, J lost 1 base, and 15 bases lay in between. The germline gives CDR1 MGHRA, CDR2 YSYEKL. This CDR3 has 17 residues. CDR3 in amino acids: CASSQEGGWGKNTEAFF. In DNA, the CDR3 is TGCGCCAGCAGCCAAGAAGGAGGGTGGGGGAAGAACACTGAAGCTTTCTTT.

This chain uses TRBV14 with TRBJ2-7; D is perhaps TRBD1 (6 bases). The V and J ends lost 4 bases and 3 bases respectively, with 10 bases between them. Per the germline V gene, CDR1 is SGHDN and CDR2 is FVKESK. The CDR3 consists of 13 residues. The CDR3 region has the DNA TGTGCCAGCAGCCTACAGGGAAGCTACGAGCAGTACTTC. Translating gives CASSLQGSYEQYF.